These 8 T cell receptor beta chains were all obtained from the same sample, sequenced in a study of beta chain features in type 1 diabetes. Expressed TCRB transcripts were sequenced after all isolated RNA was converted to cDNA. Measured with immunoSEQ multiplex PCR; TCRdb has only the in-frame clones, and not every one. The table shows over 700,000 clones, with about 17% occurring only once. Sequencing was performed on naive CD4+ T cells from blood. These receptors all come from a young woman in good health.

This clone has a handful of counts. Other DNA sequences of this sample code for an identical CDR3. The chain has TRBV5-4 and TRBJ2-1; 7 bases line up with TRBD2. The germline V gene has CDR1 SGHNT and CDR2 YYREEE (reference sequence). This CDR3 is 15 amino acids long. V trimming: 4 bases; J trimming: 0 bases; junction bases outside the gene matches: 4. The chain's CDR3 is CASSLGGSSYNEQFF. CDR3 in DNA: TGTGCCAGCAGCCTGGGGGGGAGCTCCTACAATGAGCAGTTCTTC.

This clone was detected a few times. The chain links TRBV4-2 to TRBJ2-5, with TRBD2 as a possible D gene (6 bases). The CDR3 contains 14 residues. Germline CDR1 LGHNA, CDR2 YNFKEQ. The V and J ends lost 0 bases and 7 bases respectively, with 12 bases between them. The CDR3 DNA is TGTGCCAGCAGCCAAGATATACACGGGGGGACCCAGTACTTC. Its protein product is CASSQDIHGGTQYF.

The chain employs TRBV27 and TRBJ2-3; maybe TRBD2 (5 bases). In germline, CDR1 is MNHEY, CDR2 SMNVEV (reference sequence). The CDR3 contains 15 residues. V lost 3 bases and J lost 6, with 16 bases in between. The CDR3 DNA reads TGTGCCAGCAGTTTGGAGCGGTCCTCATGGGATACGCAGTATTTT. Translated: CASSLERSSWDTQYF.

The chain recombines TRBV7-3 with TRBJ2-2; possibly TRBD1 or TRBD2 for D (5 bases each). CDR3 length: 16 amino acids. Germline V lookup: CDR1 SGHTA, CDR2 FQGTGA. Trimming stripped 5 bases from V and 4 bases from J, with 17 bases between. This CDR3 reads CASSRGPNPVTGELFF. The CDR3 DNA is TGTGCCAGCAGCAGGGGACCCAACCCGGTCACCGGGGAGCTGTTTTTT.

There are a few counts of this clone. The rearrangement links TRBV5-1 to TRBJ1-1; D uncertain. The V end lost 3 bases, the J end lost 1 base, and 4 bases lay between the germline ends. Germline loops: CDR1 SGHRS, CDR2 YFSETQ. The CDR3 is 12 amino acids. As DNA, the CDR3 is TGCGCCAGCAGCTCCCAGAACACTGAAGCTTTCTTT. This sequence encodes CASSSQNTEAFF. Looking up the rest from reference TRBV5-1 and TRBJ1-1 gives the full variable domain: KAGVTQTPRYLIKTRGQQVTLSCSPISGHRSVSWYQQTPGQGLQFLFEYFSETQRNKGNFPGRFSGRQFSNSRSEMNVSTLELGDSALYLCASSSQNTEAFFGQGTRLTVV.

This chain uses TRBV28 with TRBJ2-1; D is perhaps TRBD2 (6 bases). Germline V gene lookup returns CDR1 MDHEN and CDR2 SYDVKM. CDR3 size: 15 residues. Trimming left V 3 bases short and J 7 bases short, with 16 bases between. DNA of the CDR3: TGTGCCAGCAGTTTTTTGCGGGAAGGAGGTAATGAGCAGTTCTTC. Translation gives CASSFLREGGNEQFF.

V and J are TRBV15 and TRBJ2-3; 9 bases agree with TRBD2. Per the germline V gene, CDR1 is LNHNV and CDR2 is YYDKDF (reference sequence). CDR3 length: 17 amino acids. With V trimmed by 2 bases and J by 5 bases, 11 bases remained unmatched. The CDR3: CATSRRGQSSGRDTQYF. Written as DNA, the CDR3 is TGTGCCACCAGCAGACGGGGGCAGAGTAGCGGGAGAGATACGCAGTATTTT.

CDR3 nucleotide sequence: TGCGCCAGCAGGGACGCCTCAGGCACCGGGGAGCTGTTTTTT. This codes for CASRDASGTGELFF. The genes are TRBV10-2 and TRBJ2-2; D gene uncertain. Deletions cut 6 bases from V and 4 bases from J, with 12 bases between. Germline CDR1 and CDR2: WSHSY and SAAADI. The CDR3 length is 14 residues.